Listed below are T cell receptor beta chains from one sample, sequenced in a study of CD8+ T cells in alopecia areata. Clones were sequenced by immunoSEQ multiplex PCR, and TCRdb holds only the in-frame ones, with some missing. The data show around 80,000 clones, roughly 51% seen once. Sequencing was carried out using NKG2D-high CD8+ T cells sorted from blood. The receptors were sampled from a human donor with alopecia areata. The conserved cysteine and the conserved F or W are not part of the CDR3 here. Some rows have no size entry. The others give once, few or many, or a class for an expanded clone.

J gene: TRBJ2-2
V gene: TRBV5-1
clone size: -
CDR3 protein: ASSLKAGELF

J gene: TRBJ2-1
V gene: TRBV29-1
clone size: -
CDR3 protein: SGSSGYNEQF

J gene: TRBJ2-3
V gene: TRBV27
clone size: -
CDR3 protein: ASSLRLAGGRAADTQY

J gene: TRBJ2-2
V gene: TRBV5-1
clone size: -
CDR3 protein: ASSFGDTGELF

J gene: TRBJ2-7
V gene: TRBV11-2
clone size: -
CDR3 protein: ASSLWRGGYEQY

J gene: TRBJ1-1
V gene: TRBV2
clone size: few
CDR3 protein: ASRGSEAF

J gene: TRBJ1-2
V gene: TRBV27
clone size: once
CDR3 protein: ASSFLGGTGTNYGYT

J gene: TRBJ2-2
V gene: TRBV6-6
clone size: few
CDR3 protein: ASSYLQNGELF

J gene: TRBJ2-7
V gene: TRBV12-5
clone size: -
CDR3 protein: ASGLGYEQY

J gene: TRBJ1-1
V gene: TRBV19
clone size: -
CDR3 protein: ASSISGASEAF

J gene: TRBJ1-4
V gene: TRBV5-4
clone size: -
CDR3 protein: ASRPGPMNEKLF

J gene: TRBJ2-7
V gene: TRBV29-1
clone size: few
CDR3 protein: SGRDTATYEQY

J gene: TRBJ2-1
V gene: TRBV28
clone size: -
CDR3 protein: ASSLPGNNEQF

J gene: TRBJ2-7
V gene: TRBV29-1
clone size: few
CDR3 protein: SVEGELAGGLNSYEQY

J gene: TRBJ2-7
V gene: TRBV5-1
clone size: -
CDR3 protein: ASSLGPAGGYEQY

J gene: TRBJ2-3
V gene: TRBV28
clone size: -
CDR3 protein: ASSVSDTQY

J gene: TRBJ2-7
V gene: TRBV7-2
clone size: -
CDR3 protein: ASSFGTDLGDEQY

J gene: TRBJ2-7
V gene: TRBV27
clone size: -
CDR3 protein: ASSSTLTLAGSYEQY

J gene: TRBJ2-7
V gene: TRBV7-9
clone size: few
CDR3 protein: ASSSPESLYEQY

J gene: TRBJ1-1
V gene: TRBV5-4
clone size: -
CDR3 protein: ASSLGPSGEAF

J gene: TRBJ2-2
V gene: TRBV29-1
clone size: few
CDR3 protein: SVGGTPGELF

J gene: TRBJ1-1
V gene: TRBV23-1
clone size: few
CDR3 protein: ASSQGTTKNTEAF

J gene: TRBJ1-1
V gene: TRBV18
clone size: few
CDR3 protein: ASSPPTNTEAF

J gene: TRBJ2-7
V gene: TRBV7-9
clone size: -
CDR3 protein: ASSSSFEYEQY

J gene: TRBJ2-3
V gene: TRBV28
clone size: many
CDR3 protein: ASSSDGITDTQY

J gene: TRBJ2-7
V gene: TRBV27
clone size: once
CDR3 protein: ASSYRERPYEQY

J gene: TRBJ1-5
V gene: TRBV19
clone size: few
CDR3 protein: ASSFQGQPQH

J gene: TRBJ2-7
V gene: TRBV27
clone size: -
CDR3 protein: ASRGLAGHLGGEQY

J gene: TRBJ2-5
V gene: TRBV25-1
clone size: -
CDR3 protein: ASTLLAEETQY

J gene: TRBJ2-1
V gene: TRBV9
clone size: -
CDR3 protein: ASSGSRTSRYNEQF

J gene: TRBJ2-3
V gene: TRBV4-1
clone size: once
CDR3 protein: ASRGITQY

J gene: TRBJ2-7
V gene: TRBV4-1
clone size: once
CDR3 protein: ASRHLADGSYEQY

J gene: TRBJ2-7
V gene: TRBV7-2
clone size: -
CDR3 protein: ASSLPPGSSGAPSYEQY

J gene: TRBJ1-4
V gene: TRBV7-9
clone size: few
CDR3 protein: ASSAYPDEKLF

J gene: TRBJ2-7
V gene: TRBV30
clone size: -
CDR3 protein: AWSPVGTYEQY

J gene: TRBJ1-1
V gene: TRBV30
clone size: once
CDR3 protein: ALPRGTEAF

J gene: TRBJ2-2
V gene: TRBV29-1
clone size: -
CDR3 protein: SVYTGELL

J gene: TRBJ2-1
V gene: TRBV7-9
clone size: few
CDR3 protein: ASSPRGEVEQF

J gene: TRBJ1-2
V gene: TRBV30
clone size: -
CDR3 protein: AWTQGGQTNYGYT

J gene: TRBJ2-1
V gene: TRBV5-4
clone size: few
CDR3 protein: ASSLATTPSEQF

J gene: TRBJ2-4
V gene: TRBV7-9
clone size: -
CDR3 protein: ASSLLKARGNIQY

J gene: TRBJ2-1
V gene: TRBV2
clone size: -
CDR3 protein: ASRRSGEGNEQF

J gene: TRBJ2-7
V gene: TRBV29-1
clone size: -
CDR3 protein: SVGGDGWEQY

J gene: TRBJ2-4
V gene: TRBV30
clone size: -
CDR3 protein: ASGQGGNIQY

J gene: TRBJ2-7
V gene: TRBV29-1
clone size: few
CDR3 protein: SVPGGRALEQY

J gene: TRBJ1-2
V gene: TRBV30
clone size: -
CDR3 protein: AWIGPSGTGLGYT

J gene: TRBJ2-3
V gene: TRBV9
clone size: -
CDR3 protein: ASSVVAGAITDTQY

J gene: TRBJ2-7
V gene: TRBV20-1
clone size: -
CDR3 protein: SAALLGEQY

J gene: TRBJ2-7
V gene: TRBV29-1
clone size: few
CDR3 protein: SVTGESSYEQY